The 27 T cell receptor beta chains listed next were all sequenced from one sample in a study of blood T cell repertoires in COVID-19. Profiling relied on immunoSEQ multiplex PCR, and the TCRdb table lists in-frame clones only, not all of them. There are hundreds of thousands of clones in the sample; approximately 87% occur only once, and 10% lies in the top ten. Sequenced sample: PBMCs or T cells enriched from blood (not recorded which). These receptors all come from a woman aged 45 to 65 who had recovered from COVID-19.

The V call is TRBV5-5, the J call TRBJ1-2; 7 positions agree with TRBD1. CDR3 length: 15 amino acids. Trimming took 6 bases from V and 2 from J; bases not matched to a gene: 10. Per germline, CDR1 SGHKS and CDR2 YYEKEE (reference sequence). The CDR3 region has the DNA TGTGCCAGCACCCCCCAACAGGGGTGGAACTATGGCTACACCTTC. This gives the protein CASTPQQGWNYGYTF.

The chain employs TRBV4-2 and TRBJ2-2, with 7 bases identical to TRBD2. The CDR3 consists of 19 residues. V lost 1 base and J lost 4; bases outside the gene matches: 15. Germline CDR1 is LGHNA and CDR2 is YNFKEQ. The CDR3 coding sequence is TGTGCCAGCAGCCAAGCTAATCTTAGGACTAGGGGCCCCACCGGGGAGCTGTTTTTT. Encoded protein: CASSQANLRTRGPTGELFF.

The chain combines TRBV7-2 with TRBJ1-1, with D tentatively TRBD1 (6 bases). Germline CDR1 SGHTA, CDR2 FQGNSA. The CDR3 totals 13 residues. The CDR3, as DNA: TGTGCAGCCGGAGAGGGGGGGGGCACTGAAGCTTTCTTT. Translated: CAAGEGGGTEAFF.

The chain employs TRBV5-6 and TRBJ1-6; unclear D gene. The V and J ends lost 1 base and 14 bases respectively, with 16 bases between them. In germline, CDR1 is SGHDT, CDR2 YYEEEE. The CDR3 consists of 14 residues. The CDR3 DNA follows: TGTGCCAGCAGCTTGATGGGCCGGTTGGAGGCCCTCCACTTT. It codes for CASSLMGRLEALHF. Based on the CDR3 plus reference TRBV5-6 and TRBJ1-6, the full variable domain is DAGVTQSPTHLIKTRGQQVTLRCSPKSGHDTVSWYQQALGQGPQFIFQYYEEEERQRGNFPDRFSGHQFPNYSSELNVNALLLGDSALYLCASSLMGRLEALHFGNGTRLTVT.

The chain joins TRBV28 to TRBJ1-5; D may be TRBD1 (6 bases). CDR1 MDHEN and CDR2 SYDVKM come from the germline V gene. V lost 2 bases and J 3 bases, leaving 14 bases between the germline ends. CDR3 length: 16 amino acids. The CDR3 sequence: CASSLMGAHNNQPQHF. In DNA form, the CDR3 reads TGTGCCAGCAGTTTAATGGGGGCGCACAACAATCAGCCCCAGCATTTT.

This chain connects TRBV6-5 to TRBJ2-4; D perhaps matches TRBD1 (6 bases). The CDR3 is 15 residues long. Germline CDR1 MNHEY, CDR2 SVGAGI. Trimming left V 8 bases short and J 0 bases short, with 14 bases between. This CDR3 is CASQDRTLAKNIQYF. The CDR3 coding sequence is TGTGCCAGCCAAGACAGGACCTTAGCCAAAAACATTCAGTACTTC.

The chain has TRBV30 and TRBJ1-2; TRBD1 matches at 8 bases. From germline, CDR1 is GTSNPN and CDR2 SVGIG (reference sequence). J gave up 6 bases and V 3 bases, and 3 bases lay outside the gene matches. The CDR3 is 12 amino acids. The CDR3 loop reads CAWRSTGDGYTF. CDR3 sequence (DNA): TGTGCCTGGAGATCGACAGGGGATGGCTACACCTTC.

This clone showed up just a few times. The J gene is TRBJ1-2, the V gene TRBV6-5; no clear D. Germline CDR1 is MNHEY and CDR2 is SVGAGI. The CDR3 sequence is 11 residues long. V lost 6 bases to trimming and J lost 5 bases, with 7 bases between them. As DNA, the CDR3 is TGTGCCAGCAGGGGAGAGTATGGCTACACCTTC. Residues: CASRGEYGYTF.

This CDR3 is CASTPPRTGNQPQHF. DNA for the CDR3: TGTGCCAGCACTCCCCCGCGGACAGGCAATCAGCCCCAGCATTTT. The J gene is TRBJ1-5, the V gene TRBV27; D is perhaps TRBD1 (6 bases). CDR1 is MNHEY, CDR2 SMNVEV, per germline (reference sequence). V lost 7 bases, J lost 2 bases, and 15 bases lay in between. This CDR3 is 15 amino acids long.

The chain carries TRBV27 and TRBJ2-1; possible D gene TRBD1, 5 bases. Germline values: CDR1 MNHEY, CDR2 SMNVEV (reference sequence). This CDR3 is 13 amino acids long. The V gene lost 8 bases and the J gene lost 10 bases, with 18 bases spanning the gap. CDR3 in amino acids: CASGMSRANEQFF. The CDR3 DNA is TGTGCCAGCGGAATGTCCAGGGCGAACGAGCAGTTCTTC.

This chain connects TRBV15 to TRBJ2-1; TRBD1 aligns across 7 bases. The V gene's germline CDR1 is LNHNV and CDR2 YYDKDF (reference sequence). The CDR3 consists of 15 residues. The V gene end was trimmed by 5 bases and the J gene end by 7 bases; junction bases not matched to a gene: 11. The CDR3 protein is CATSGPGTVGNEQFF. The CDR3 DNA sequence: TGTGCCACCAGCGGACCCGGGACAGTTGGAAATGAGCAGTTCTTC.

The chain recombines TRBV27 with TRBJ2-5; 7 nucleotides line up with TRBD1. The CDR3 spans 16 residues. Germline loops: CDR1 MNHEY, CDR2 SMNVEV (reference sequence). J was trimmed by 4 bases and V by 6 bases; bases with no gene match: 14. The DNA of the CDR3 is TGTGCCAGCAGGGACCTACTAGTTAGGGGGCCAGAGACCCAGTACTTC. Amino acids: CASRDLLVRGPETQYF.

The chain combines TRBV5-6 with TRBJ1-1; the match to TRBD1 covers 7 bases. Germline trimming cut 4 bases from V and 7 bases from J; bases unmatched to any gene: 7. The CDR3 loop spans 13 amino acids. Germline CDR1 and CDR2: SGHDT and YYEEEE. The CDR3 protein is CASSLPGQIEAFF. CDR3 coding DNA: TGTGCCAGCAGCCTCCCGGGACAGATTGAAGCTTTCTTT.

V is TRBV12-3 or TRBV12-4 and J is TRBJ2-3; maybe TRBD2 (5 bases). Trimming shortened V by 3 bases and J by 9 bases, and 7 bases separated the two germline ends. This CDR3 has 11 residues. For the CDR3, the DNA is TGTGCCAGCAGTTTCCGGGGAACGCAGTATTTT. It translates to CASSFRGTQYF.

V gene TRBV18 combines with J gene TRBJ2-5; D possibly corresponds to TRBD1 (5 bases). V shed 5 bases and J shed 3 bases, with 19 bases lying between them. The CDR3 length is 16 residues. CDR1 is KGHSH and CDR2 is LQKENI in the germline V gene. The CDR3 is CASSGIGQGNEETQYF. CDR3 nucleotides: TGTGCCAGCTCAGGGATAGGGCAGGGAAACGAAGAGACCCAGTACTTC.

The rearrangement uses TRBV2 and TRBJ2-7, with a weak D call TRBD1 (5 bases). The germline gives CDR1 SNHLY, CDR2 FYNNEI. CDR3 length equals 13 residues. The V end was cut by 7 bases, the J end by 6 bases, with 16 bases between. CDR3 DNA sequence: TGTGCCAGCACCCAGGGTCAACTCGGCGAGCAGTACTTC. Residues: CASTQGQLGEQYF. Variable domain in full (rest from reference TRBV2 and TRBJ2-7): EPEVTQTPSHQVTQMGQEVILRCVPISNHLYFYWYRQILGQKVEFLVSFYNNEISEKSEIFDDQFSVERPDGSNFTLKIRSTKLEDSAMYFCASTQGQLGEQYFGPGTRLTVT.

For the CDR3, the DNA is TGTGCCAGCAGTAAAACCGGGACAGGGGGCTTGTACTATGGCTACACCTTC. It encodes CASSKTGTGGLYYGYTF. The chain links TRBV2 to TRBJ1-2; 12 bases line up with TRBD1. The germline V gene has CDR1 SNHLY and CDR2 FYNNEI. Trimming at V came to 5 bases and at J to 3 bases, leaving 10 bases not matched to a gene. This CDR3 spans 17 amino acids. The variable domain in full, completed from reference TRBV2 and TRBJ1-2, reads EPEVTQTPSHQVTQMGQEVILRCVPISNHLYFYWYRQILGQKVEFLVSFYNNEISEKSEIFDDQFSVERPDGSNFTLKIRSTKLEDSAMYFCASSKTGTGGLYYGYTFGSGTRLTVV.

The chain joins TRBV7-9 to TRBJ1-2; tentatively, D is TRBD1 (6 bases). Germline CDR1 reads SEHNR; CDR2 reads FQNEAQ (reference sequence). CDR3 length: 18 residues. V was trimmed by 5 bases and J by 3 bases, leaving 25 bases between them. Here the CDR3 reads CASSTGTPHSLSDYGYTF. Written as DNA, the CDR3 is TGTGCCAGCAGCACCGGGACACCCCATTCCCTATCCGACTATGGCTACACCTTC.

The rearrangement uses TRBV7-9 and TRBJ1-2, with 7 positions matching TRBD1. The CDR3 has 12 amino acids. Germline values: CDR1 SEHNR, CDR2 FQNEAQ (reference sequence). V lost 1 base and J lost 11; bases outside the gene matches: 4. The DNA for the CDR3 is TGTGCCAGCAGCTTAGAGAGGGGGCTGTACACCTTC. It specifies CASSLERGLYTF.

This clone was detected once. The rearrangement uses TRBV6-2 or TRBV6-3 and TRBJ2-7; 9 nucleotides line up with TRBD2. Trimming cost V 0 bases and J 3 bases; bases outside gene matches: 9. The CDR3 is made up of 17 amino acids. CDR1 is MNHEY, CDR2 SVGEGT, per germline. This CDR3 is CASSYSASGGRSYEQYF. The CDR3 coding sequence is TGTGCCAGCAGTTACTCGGCCAGCGGGGGGAGAAGCTACGAGCAGTACTTC.

The chain employs TRBV27 and TRBJ1-3, with TRBD1 as a possible D gene (5 bases). This CDR3 spans 15 amino acids. CDR1 and CDR2 from the germline V gene are MNHEY and SMNVEV (reference sequence). V lost 6 bases and J lost 0, with 12 bases in between. The CDR3 loop reads CASSKQAFSGNTIYF. CDR3 sequence (DNA): TGTGCCAGCAGCAAACAGGCCTTCTCTGGAAACACCATATATTTT.

This chain links TRBV27 with TRBJ1-2; possible D gene TRBD1, 5 bases. Germline values: CDR1 MNHEY, CDR2 SMNVEV (reference sequence). The CDR3 covers 13 residues. Deletions cut 3 bases from V and 4 bases from J, with 9 bases between. Here the CDR3 DNA reads TGTGCCAGCAGTTTCAGGGAGGGCTATGGCTACACCTTC. Encoded protein: CASSFREGYGYTF.

The chain joins TRBV19 to TRBJ1-2; the match to TRBD1 covers 7 bases. From germline, CDR1 is LNHDA and CDR2 SQIVND (reference sequence). The V and J ends lost 5 bases and 4 bases, in that order; junction bases with no gene match: 7. The CDR3 length is 14 residues. The CDR3 bases are TGTGCCAGTAGTGATCAGGAGGGGGCCTATGGCTACACCTTC. It yields the protein CASSDQEGAYGYTF.

This rearrangement joins TRBV27 to TRBJ1-1, with D maybe TRBD1 (6 bases). This CDR3 contains 14 residues. The V and J ends lost 3 bases and 2 bases respectively, with 10 bases between them. Germline loops: CDR1 MNHEY, CDR2 SMNVEV (reference sequence). The CDR3 sequence is CASSFGQPNTEAFF. The DNA of the CDR3 is TGTGCCAGCAGTTTCGGACAGCCCAACACTGAAGCTTTCTTT.

The chain combines TRBV3-1 (or the pseudogene TRBV3-2) with TRBJ1-3, with no clear D. The V gene lost 7 bases and the J gene lost 2 bases, with 9 bases spanning the gap. The CDR3 totals 13 residues. The germline V gene has CDR1 LGHDT and CDR2 YNNKEL (reference sequence). CDR3 nucleotides: TGTGCCAGCATGAACAGTCCTGGAAACACCATATATTTT. It encodes CASMNSPGNTIYF.

This clone appeared once. The genes are TRBV28 and TRBJ1-1; 8 nucleotides align to TRBD1. The CDR3 is made up of 14 amino acids. Looked up from germline, CDR1 is MDHEN and CDR2 is SYDVKM. V shed 7 bases, J shed 2 bases, and the junction held 6 bases outside the gene matches. The chain's CDR3 is CASKPGQVNTEAFF. The CDR3 coding sequence is TGTGCCAGCAAACCGGGACAGGTTAACACTGAAGCTTTCTTT. Based on the CDR3 plus reference TRBV28 and TRBJ1-1, the full variable domain is DVKVTQSSRYLVKRTGEKVFLECVQDMDHENMFWYRQDPGLGLRLIYFSYDVKMKEKGDIPEGYSVSREKKERFSLILESASTNQTSMYLCASKPGQVNTEAFFGQGTRLTVV.

The V gene is TRBV14, the J gene TRBJ2-4; no reliable D call. Trimming stripped 2 bases from V and 6 bases from J, with 11 bases between. Germline loops: CDR1 SGHDN, CDR2 FVKESK. This CDR3 region has 14 residues. CDR3: CASSQSSVTNIQYF. CDR3 nucleotides: TGTGCCAGCAGCCAAAGTTCAGTCACAAACATTCAGTACTTC.